Below, 16 T cell receptor beta chains from the same sample are listed, as sequenced in a study of blood T cell repertoires in COVID-19. The data were produced by immunoSEQ multiplex PCR, yet TCRdb's version contains in-frame clones alone and is incomplete. This repertoire shows approximately 250,000 clones, roughly 90% found once; its top ten account for 2.2%. The sample consisted of peripheral blood. The receptors derive from a man aged 25 to 40 who had recovered from COVID-19.

The chain has TRBV19 and TRBJ2-6, with unresolved D. V lost 7 bases and J lost 2, with 9 bases in between. This CDR3 has 14 amino acids. CDR1 and CDR2 (germline): LNHDA, SQIVND (reference sequence). The CDR3 protein is CASTALTGANVLTF. CDR3 nucleotides: TGTGCCAGTACAGCGTTAACTGGGGCCAACGTCCTGACTTTC. Filled out from reference TRBV19 and TRBJ2-6, the complete variable domain reads DGGITQSPKYLFRKEGQNVTLSCEQNLNHDAMYWYRQDPGQGLRLIYYSQIVNDFQKGDIAEGYSVSREKKESFPLTVTSAQKNPTAFYLCASTALTGANVLTFGAGSRLTVL.

About this clone itself: At one boundary the junction diverges from the germline segment, which might be a read error. The J gene is TRBJ1-1, the V gene TRBV25-1; 8 positions match TRBD1. Germline V gene lookup returns CDR1 MGHDK and CDR2 SYGVNS. The CDR3 contains 14 residues. The CDR3 is CASSLSLPGGGLLF. Here the CDR3 DNA reads TGTGCCAGCAGTCTTTCCCTTCCAGGGGGCGGTCTCCTCTTT.

V is TRBV19 and J is TRBJ2-4; D is unresolved. CDR1 is LNHDA and CDR2 is SQIVND in the germline V gene (reference sequence). Trimming stripped 8 bases from V and 0 bases from J, with 20 bases between. This CDR3 region has 17 residues. In DNA form, the CDR3 reads TGTGCCAGTCGTTCGGTCCTAGAACTACGAGCCAAAAACATTCAGTACTTC. Amino acid sequence: CASRSVLELRAKNIQYF.

This clone was seen a few times. The chain joins TRBV30 to TRBJ1-2; no definite D call. Germline V gene data show CDR1 as GTSNPN and CDR2 as SVGIG (reference sequence). The CDR3 totals 11 residues. V lost 3 bases and J lost 11, with 13 bases in between. CDR3 bases: TGTGCCTGGAGCCCGGTCAGGCAGTACACCTTC. Residues: CAWSPVRQYTF.

This sequence joins TRBV27 and TRBJ1-1; 8 bases are shared with TRBD1. The V gene end was trimmed by 5 bases and the J gene end by 0 bases; junction bases not matched to a gene: 8. CDR3 length equals 16 residues. CDR1 and CDR2 (germline): MNHEY, SMNVEV (reference sequence). Here the CDR3 reads CASSLRTGIMNTEAFF. CDR3 bases: TGTGCCAGCAGTCTCCGGACAGGGATAATGAACACTGAAGCTTTCTTT.

This sequence joins TRBV19 and TRBJ1-5; weak D call: TRBD1 (6 bases). CDR3 length equals 15 residues. The V end lost 2 bases, the J end lost 1 base, and 9 bases lay between the germline ends. The germline V gene encodes CDR1 LNHDA and CDR2 SQIVND (reference sequence). The DNA for the CDR3 is TGTGCCAGTAGTATATACAGGGCAAGCAATCAGCCCCAGCATTTT. Translating gives CASSIYRASNQPQHF.

CDR3 protein: CASGTTGNTGELFF. The CDR3 DNA follows: TGCGCCAGCGGTACGACGGGGAACACCGGGGAGCTGTTTTTT. This chain joins TRBV5-1 and TRBJ2-2; D gene uncertain. Germline V gene lookup returns CDR1 SGHRS and CDR2 YFSETQ. The CDR3 has 14 amino acids. V was clipped by 7 bases and J by 1 base, with 11 bases between them.

The gene calls are TRBV18 and TRBJ2-3; TRBD2 matches at 12 bases. V dropped 6 bases and J dropped 4; count of bases not matched to a gene: 5. This CDR3 spans 15 amino acids. Germline V gene sequence: CDR1 KGHSH, CDR2 LQKENI. The CDR3 coding sequence is TGTGCCAGCTCTTCACTAGCGGGGGGACCAGATACGCAGTATTTT. It encodes CASSSLAGGPDTQYF.

This chain joins TRBV7-8 and TRBJ1-6, with TRBD1 matching 7 bases. Germline V gene data show CDR1 as SGHVS and CDR2 as FQNEAQ. V lost 3 bases and J lost 6; bases outside the gene matches: 2. The CDR3 loop spans 14 amino acids. The CDR3 bases are TGTGCCAGCAGCTTGGACAGGCTTAATTCACCCCTCCACTTT. Its translation: CASSLDRLNSPLHF.

V gene TRBV9 combines with J gene TRBJ2-2; 9 nucleotides align to TRBD2. The ends lost 7 bases at V and 6 bases at J; junction bases unmatched: 10. The germline V gene has CDR1 SGDLS and CDR2 YYNGEE. CDR3 size: 15 residues. The CDR3 DNA is TGTGCCAGCCAGAGACCAATAGCGGGGGCCGGGGAGCTGTTTTTT. It encodes CASQRPIAGAGELFF.

The V and J genes are TRBV10-3 and TRBJ2-1; 11 positions agree with TRBD2. With V trimmed by 9 bases and J by 8 bases, 12 bases remained unmatched. Germline-derived CDR1 and CDR2 are ENHRY and SYGVKD. CDR3 length: 15 amino acids. The CDR3 protein is CAISPLAGELDEQFF. Written as DNA, the CDR3 is TGTGCCATATCGCCACTAGCGGGGGAACTCGATGAGCAGTTCTTC.

The gene calls are TRBV20-1 and TRBJ2-3; D is ambiguous. Germline values: CDR1 DFQATT, CDR2 SNEGSKA (reference sequence). The CDR3 spans 12 residues. V was pared by 3 bases and J by 4 bases, with 8 bases between. This CDR3 is CSASSSADTQYF. The CDR3 bases are TGCAGTGCTAGTTCATCGGCAGATACGCAGTATTTT.

The chain is built from TRBV7-2 and TRBJ2-1; 9 positions agree with TRBD2. The CDR3 consists of 17 residues. Germline V CDR1 and CDR2: SGHTA, FQGNSA. The ends lost 1 base at V and 0 bases at J; junction bases unmatched: 4. CDR3 residues: CASSLESGGSSYNEQFF. The CDR3 nucleotides are TGTGCCAGCAGCTTAGAAAGCGGGGGGAGCTCCTACAATGAGCAGTTCTTC.

V gene TRBV9 combines with J gene TRBJ1-2; D is perhaps TRBD1 (5 bases). Trimming shortened V by 3 bases and J by 11 bases, and 11 bases separated the two germline ends. The CDR3 runs to 11 residues. Germline V CDR1 and CDR2: SGDLS, YYNGEE. In DNA, the CDR3 is TGTGCCAGCAGCGCTCCGGGGGGGTACACCTTC. Translating gives CASSAPGGYTF.

The chain recombines TRBV7-8 with TRBJ1-5; TRBD1 is a possible D gene (6 bases). CDR1 is SGHVS and CDR2 is FQNEAQ in the germline V gene. The CDR3 is 13 amino acids. V lost 2 bases to trimming and J lost 7 bases, with 9 bases between them. Written as DNA, the CDR3 is TGTGCCAGCAGCTTACAGGGGAGCCAGCCCCAGCATTTT. This gives the protein CASSLQGSQPQHF.

This chain connects TRBV27 to TRBJ2-2, with 8 bases that match TRBD2. The trim removed 5 bases at V and 0 bases at J, leaving 8 bases unmatched. This CDR3 contains 17 residues. In germline, CDR1 is MNHEY, CDR2 SMNVEV (reference sequence). This chain's CDR3 is CASSPSGGPTNTGELFF. The DNA for the CDR3 is TGTGCCAGCAGTCCGTCGGGGGGGCCGACGAACACCGGGGAGCTGTTTTTT.